Shown below are 7 T cell receptor beta chains from a single sample sequenced in a study of low-dose radiotherapy and immunotherapy resistance in tumors. Primers used for first-strand cDNA, a TRAV- and TRBV-specific set, covered both alpha and beta chains. Amplification, which lasted approximately 20 PCR cycles, used a constant-region primer and V-primer adapter to amplify TCRs. MiXCR was run by TCRdb on the reads, yielding one entry per CDR3 protein. The sample includes around 64,000 distinct CDR3 sequences, around 27% of them seen just once. Documented time point: before trial treatment. Source: PBMCs, taken before treatment. The receptors were sampled from a male donor with rectosigmoid adenocarcinoma.

This clonotype was counted at least ten times. The rearrangement joins TRBV28 to TRBJ1-4; possible D gene TRBD1, 6 bases. The CDR3 covers 14 residues. V gave up 7 bases and J gave up 8 bases, with 17 bases separating them. The germline gives CDR1 MDHEN, CDR2 SYDVKM. As DNA, the CDR3 is TGTGCCAGCACCGCTAGAGGGGGGGGCGAAAAACTGTTTTTT. This sequence encodes CASTARGGGEKLFF.

This clonotype appeared many times. V usage is TRBV18 and J usage is TRBJ2-7; D gene unclear. The germline V gene encodes CDR1 KGHSH and CDR2 LQKENI. The germline V and J ends were trimmed by 6 bases and 3 bases, with 12 bases remaining between them. The CDR3 contains 13 residues. CDR3 loop: CASSPAANYEQYF. The CDR3 DNA reads as TGTGCCAGCTCCCCCGCAGCCAACTACGAGCAGTACTTC.

Ten or more counts support this clonotype. The chain uses TRBV28 and TRBJ1-5, with D hard to call. The germline CDR1 and CDR2 sequences are MDHEN and SYDVKM. With 4 bases removed from V and 2 bases from J, the gap between germline ends came to 9 bases. The CDR3 runs 14 residues. In DNA, the CDR3 is TGTGCCAGCAGTTCGACGCACGGCAATCAGCCCCAGCATTTT. Translated, it gives CASSSTHGNQPQHF.

This clonotype has at least ten counts. The chain employs TRBV20-1 and TRBJ2-7, with D maybe TRBD2 (6 bases). The germline V gene has CDR1 DFQATT and CDR2 SNEGSKA (reference sequence). This CDR3 spans 14 amino acids. Trimming pared 3 bases from V and 3 bases from J, leaving 15 bases between. DNA of the CDR3: TGCAGTGCTAGGCCCCTAGCGAGCTACTACGAGCAGTACTTC. This translates into CSARPLASYYEQYF.

In the case of this clonotype: A far larger clone is only one base removed, so a read error is likely. For the CDR3, the DNA is TGTGCCAGCAGCGCCGCAGGGTCTGACGCTTTCTTT. It specifies CASSAAGSDAFF. The chain links TRBV5-8 to TRBJ1-1; a possible D gene is TRBD1 (5 bases). This CDR3 region has 12 residues. CDR1 SGHTS and CDR2 YDEGEE come from the germline V gene.

This clonotype was counted many times. The chain joins TRBV21-1 to TRBJ2-1; TRBD2 was called by the table and not checked on the DNA. TRBV21-1 is recorded as a pseudogene. The CDR3 has 16 amino acids. The CDR3 sequence is CASSKDGQREYNEQFF. CDR3 DNA sequence: TGTGCCAGCAGCAAAGACGGTCAGCGGGAGTACAATGAGCAGTTCTTC.

Comment on this clonotype: This likely traces to a read error, being one base from a far larger clone. The V and J genes are TRBV5-5 and TRBJ2-1; D is possibly TRBD2 (5 bases). The V and J ends lost 3 bases and 3 bases respectively, with 13 bases between them. Germline V CDR1 and CDR2: SGHKS, YYEKEE (reference sequence). The CDR3 is 15 residues long. Here the CDR3 DNA reads TGTGCCAGCAGCTCCAGCGGACGCTTCTACAATGAGCAGTTCTTC. It specifies CASSSSGRFYNEQFF. Looking up the rest from reference TRBV5-5 and TRBJ2-1 gives the full variable domain: DAGVTQSPTHLIKTRGQQVTLRCSPISGHKSVSWYQQVLGQGPQFIFQYYEKEERGRGNFPDRFSARQFPNYSSELNVNALLLGDSALYLCASSSSGRFYNEQFFGPGTRLTVL.